Listed below are T cell receptor beta chains from one sample, sequenced in a study of Ad26.COV2.S vaccination and SARS-CoV-2 variants. Measured with immunoSEQ multiplex PCR; TCRdb has only the in-frame clones, and not every one. The table has around 100,000 clones, more than 70% seen once; the top ten hold about 15%. The sample was peripheral blood, taken after recovery from COVID-19. The receptors stem from a human donor who had recovered from COVID-19. Both conserved end residues are part of each CDR3. A D gene is named only where the DNA matches it firmly. Some rows mark clone size as missing; the rest say once, few, many or name a class of expanded clone.

.	TRBJ1-5	.	15	TRBV19	CASRRDKVESQPQHF	TGTGCCAGTAGACGCGACAAGGTGGAATCTCAGCCCCAGCATTTT
TRBD1	TRBJ2-1	.	17	TRBV7-6	CASSSLPGQGMGNEQFF	TGTGCCAGCAGCAGTCTTCCGGGACAGGGAATGGGCAATGAGCAGTTCTTC
TRBD2	TRBJ2-3	.	14	TRBV2	CASMELAGADTQYF	TGTGCCAGCATGGAGCTAGCGGGAGCGGATACGCAGTATTTT
.	TRBJ1-4	.	15	TRBV23-1	CASSCVREANEKLFF	TGCGCCAGCAGTTGCGTAAGGGAGGCTAATGAAAAACTGTTTTTT
.	TRBJ2-5	.	14	TRBV24-1	CATGSGGLSETQYF	TGTGCCACCGGCTCGGGTGGGCTATCGGAGACCCAGTACTTC
TRBD1	TRBJ1-2	.	16	TRBV19	CASSRNQGQGEYGYTF	TGTGCCAGTAGTCGAAATCAGGGACAGGGGGAATATGGCTACACCTTC
TRBD2	TRBJ2-3	.	16	TRBV7-2	CASSLAGGRSTDTQYF	TGTGCCAGCAGCTTAGCGGGAGGGCGCAGCACAGATACGCAGTATTTT
.	TRBJ1-5	.	15	TRBV7-9	CASSGGGGGNQPQHF	TGTGCCAGCAGCGGAGGAGGAGGGGGCAATCAGCCCCAGCATTTT
.	TRBJ1-4	once	16	TRBV7-6	CASSLGPPATNEKLFF	TGTGCCAGCAGCTTAGGGCCGCCAGCAACTAATGAAAAACTGTTTTTT
TRBD2	TRBJ2-1	few	16	TRBV18	CASSELAGDFNNEQFF	TGTGCCAGCTCAGAATTAGCGGGAGATTTCAACAATGAGCAGTTCTTC
.	TRBJ2-2	.	15	TRBV28	CASSLGTLNTGELFF	TGTGCCAGCAGTCTCGGGACTTTGAACACCGGGGAGCTGTTTTTT
.	TRBJ2-7	.	14	TRBV9	CASSVGPGNYEQYF	TGTGCCAGCAGCGTAGGGCCAGGGAACTACGAGCAGTACTTC
.	TRBJ1-1	.	16	TRBV9	CASSVDGGGGFQEAFF	TGTGCCAGCAGCGTAGATGGGGGAGGGGGGTTTCAGGAAGCTTTCTTT
TRBD2	TRBJ2-7	.	17	TRBV27	CASSSYLGGRVSYEQYF	TGTGCCAGCAGTTCATACTTGGGAGGGAGAGTCTCCTACGAGCAGTACTTC
.	TRBJ2-7	.	13	TRBV5-6	CASSPGLHYEQYF	TGTGCCAGCAGCCCGGGACTCCACTACGAGCAGTACTTC
.	TRBJ1-2	.	15	TRBV6-1	CASSERVVRDYGYTF	TGTGCCAGCAGTGAAAGGGTAGTCAGGGACTATGGCTACACCTTC
.	TRBJ1-3	.	14	TRBV4-3	CASSQGWLGNTIYF	TGCGCCAGCAGCCAGGGGTGGCTCGGAAACACCATATATTTT
TRBD2	TRBJ2-1	.	16	TRBV28	CASTSPGLAVLRGQFF	TGTGCCAGCACCTCACCGGGACTAGCGGTTCTAAGAGGGCAGTTCTTC
.	TRBJ2-4	.	14	TRBV7-2	CASSFRGDKNIQYF	TGTGCCAGCAGCTTTAGAGGGGACAAAAACATTCAGTACTTC
.	TRBJ2-7	few	13	TRBV5-4	CASSGGTAYEQYF	TGTGCCAGCAGCGGAGGGACGGCCTACGAGCAGTACTTC
.	TRBJ2-7	.	11	TRBV12-3/TRBV12-4	CASSSPYEQYF	TGTGCCAGCAGTTCCCCCTACGAGCAGTACTTC
.	TRBJ1-1	.	12	TRBV28	CATRDKYTEAFF	TGTGCCACCAGGGACAAGTACACTGAAGCTTTCTTT
.	TRBJ2-5	.	16	TRBV7-9	CASSDNRGGVDIGSNF	TGTGCCAGCAGCGATAACAGGGGCGGGGTCGACATTGGCTCCAACTTC
TRBD1	TRBJ1-2	.	16	TRBV10-3	CAISDPDRGSSYGYTF	TGTGCCATCAGTGACCCGGACAGGGGTTCGTCCTATGGCTACACCTTC
.	TRBJ1-2	.	13	TRBV9	CASGRRGNYGYTF	TGTGCGAGCGGCAGGAGGGGTAACTATGGCTACACCTTC
.	TRBJ1-2	.	14	TRBV27	CASSPRTGYYGYTF	TGTGCCAGCAGTCCACGAACAGGGTACTATGGCTACACCTTC
TRBD1	TRBJ1-1	.	12	TRBV28	CASSDLRQGTFF	TGTGCCAGCAGTGATTTAAGACAGGGGACTTTCTTT
.	TRBJ2-7	.	14	TRBV5-4	CASSLSGFMHEQYF	TGTGCCAGCAGCTTGTCAGGGTTCATGCACGAGCAGTACTTC
.	TRBJ1-1	many	14	TRBV2	CASSVGVRDTEAFF	TGTGCCAGCAGTGTGGGGGTGCGGGACACTGAAGCTTTCTTT
TRBD1	TRBJ2-2	.	13	TRBV27	CASRTGGIGELFF	TGTGCCAGTAGGACAGGGGGCATCGGGGAGCTGTTTTTT
.	TRBJ1-6	few	13	TRBV6-5	CASGETTGSPLHF	TGTGCCAGCGGGGAGACGACGGGATCACCCCTCCACTTT
.	TRBJ2-1	.	18	TRBV4-2	CASSQGGSLGTHDNEQFF	TGTGCCAGCAGCCAAGGAGGGTCGTTGGGGACTCACGACAATGAGCAGTTCTTC
.	TRBJ1-1	.	16	TRBV10-3	CAIRRTGGVMNTEAFF	TGTGCCATCAGGCGGACGGGGGGCGTTATGAACACTGAAGCTTTCTTT
.	TRBJ2-3	.	15	TRBV4-3	CASSSQWERTDTQYF	TGCGCCAGCAGCTCCCAGTGGGAGCGTACAGATACGCAGTATTTT
.	TRBJ1-1	few	15	TRBV29-1	CSVEFAGAMNTEAFF	TGCAGCGTTGAATTTGCAGGGGCTATGAACACTGAAGCTTTCTTT
.	TRBJ2-7	.	14	TRBV27	CASRLADPSYEQYF	TGTGCCAGCAGGTTGGCGGACCCCTCCTACGAGCAGTACTTC
.	TRBJ1-2	.	15	TRBV19	CASSSPRDVDYGYTF	TGTGCCAGTAGTAGCCCCCGGGACGTGGACTATGGCTACACCTTC
.	TRBJ1-1	.	12	TRBV7-9	CANGNMNTEAFF	TGTGCCAACGGCAATATGAACACTGAAGCTTTCTTT
.	TRBJ1-1	.	15	TRBV7-6	CASSAPAGRNTEAFF	TGTGCCAGCAGCGCCCCAGCTGGCAGGAACACTGAAGCTTTCTTT
.	TRBJ1-3	few	15	TRBV7-2	CASSFSSGTGNTIYF	TGTGCCAGCAGCTTTTCGTCAGGGACGGGAAACACCATATATTTT
.	TRBJ2-7	.	14	TRBV25-1	CASSESGGSYEQYF	TGTGCCAGCAGTGAGTCTGGGGGCTCCTACGAGCAGTACTTC
.	TRBJ2-1	.	14	TRBV28	CASLYRDSKREQFF	TGTGCCAGCCTCTACCGAGACTCCAAACGTGAGCAGTTCTTC
.	TRBJ2-1	once	16	TRBV25-1	CASSDWRQDTYNEQFF	TGTGCCAGCAGTGACTGGAGACAGGACACCTACAATGAGCAGTTCTTC
.	TRBJ1-5	.	14	TRBV7-2	CASSPSGRAQPQHF	TGTGCCAGCAGCCCGAGTGGCAGGGCTCAGCCCCAGCATTTT
.	TRBJ1-5	.	15	TRBV19	CASSIDGRFGQPQHF	TGTGCCAGTAGTATAGATGGTCGGTTCGGGCAGCCCCAGCATTTT
.	TRBJ1-2	.	13	TRBV28	CASDPGGPYGYTF	TGTGCCAGCGACCCAGGCGGCCCCTATGGCTACACCTTC
.	TRBJ2-1	.	13	TRBV13	CASSLRDSNEQFF	TGTGCCAGCAGCTTAAGAGACAGTAATGAGCAGTTCTTC
.	TRBJ1-3	.	19	TRBV9	CASSGGHRLKDYSGNTIYF	TGTGCCAGCAGCGGAGGACACCGGCTGAAAGACTACTCTGGAAACACCATATATTTT
.	TRBJ2-2	.	15	TRBV10-2	CASSENRLNTGELFF	TGCGCCAGCAGTGAGAACAGACTCAACACCGGGGAGCTGTTTTTT
.	TRBJ2-5	few	14	TRBV4-1	CASSAPDGQETQYF	TGCGCCAGCAGCGCCCCGGACGGACAAGAGACCCAGTACTTC
.	TRBJ1-1	.	15	TRBV27	CASSPFWGGDTEAFF	TGTGCCAGCAGTCCCTTCTGGGGCGGGGACACTGAAGCTTTCTTT
TRBD1	TRBJ1-1	.	15	TRBV19	CASKTDRERNTEAFF	TGTGCCAGTAAGACGGACAGGGAACGGAACACTGAAGCTTTCTTT
TRBD1	TRBJ1-2	.	13	TRBV7-9	CASSRQGTHGYTF	TGTGCCAGCAGCCGACAGGGGACCCATGGCTACACCTTC
TRBD1	TRBJ2-2	.	14	TRBV4-3	CASRGDRVAGELFF	TGCGCCAGCAGGGGGGACAGGGTCGCCGGGGAGCTGTTTTTT
TRBD1	TRBJ1-1	few	13	TRBV10-2	CAIETGDATEAFF	TGCGCCATCGAGACAGGGGACGCCACTGAAGCTTTCTTT
.	TRBJ2-1	once	13	TRBV4-3	CASSQALSVEQFF	TGCGCCAGCAGCCAAGCCCTTAGCGTTGAGCAGTTCTTC
.	TRBJ2-7	.	12	TRBV27	CASINWGCEQYF	TGTGCCAGCATCAACTGGGGATGCGAGCAGTACTTC